A single sample is the source of the 30 T cell receptor beta chains below, sequenced in a study of cytotoxic CD8 clonotypes in ibrutinib-treated CLL. TCRdb's table, derived via immunoSEQ multiplex PCR, lists solely in-frame clones and lacks some. The sample consists of 150,000 or so clones, roughly 77% of them appearing once. This specimen was PBMCs, taken after 12 months of ibrutinib treatment. All receptors come from a human donor with chronic lymphocytic leukemia.

The V and J genes are TRBV19 and TRBJ1-5; weak D call: TRBD1 (5 bases). The CDR3 is made up of 15 amino acids. Germline V gene data show CDR1 as LNHDA and CDR2 as SQIVND (reference sequence). The ends were cut back, 3 bases at V and 2 bases at J, with 11 bases in the middle. CDR3 amino acids: CASSMGEVGNQPQHF. The CDR3 nucleotides are TGTGCCAGTAGTATGGGGGAGGTTGGCAATCAGCCCCAGCATTTT. Drawing the rest from reference TRBV19 and TRBJ1-5, the complete variable domain is DGGITQSPKYLFRKEGQNVTLSCEQNLNHDAMYWYRQDPGQGLRLIYYSQIVNDFQKGDIAEGYSVSREKKESFPLTVTSAQKNPTAFYLCASSMGEVGNQPQHFGDGTRLSIL.

The chain uses TRBV14 and TRBJ2-7, with D perhaps matching TRBD1 (5 bases). The germline V and J ends were trimmed by 4 bases and 6 bases, with 16 bases remaining between them. Germline-derived CDR1 and CDR2 are SGHDN and FVKESK. There are 14 residues in the CDR3. CDR3 protein: CASSPRVPLGEQYF. The CDR3 DNA sequence: TGTGCCAGCAGCCCCAGGGTCCCCCTAGGCGAGCAGTACTTC.

The rearrangement uses TRBV11-1 and TRBJ2-2; possibly TRBD1 for D (5 bases). CDR3 length: 17 residues. Between the trimmed V and J ends, which lost 2 bases and 4 bases, there was a span of 17 bases. In germline, CDR1 is SGHAT, CDR2 FQDESV (reference sequence). CDR3 in amino acids: CASSLRGPGSTTGELFF. CDR3 in DNA: TGTGCCAGCAGCTTAAGGGGCCCAGGGTCAACCACCGGGGAGCTGTTTTTT.

The genes are TRBV7-3 and TRBJ1-2; D possibly corresponds to TRBD1 (6 bases). The CDR3 is made up of 13 amino acids. In germline, CDR1 is SGHTA, CDR2 FQGTGA. Trimming stripped 6 bases from V and 4 bases from J, with 12 bases between. The CDR3 is CASSPGEGYGYTF. The CDR3 coding sequence is TGTGCCAGCAGTCCAGGGGAAGGCTATGGCTACACCTTC.

This clone was counted once. The chain has TRBV5-6 and TRBJ1-3; D remains unclear. With 0 bases removed from V and 1 base from J, the gap between germline ends came to 8 bases. The CDR3 runs 15 residues. Per germline, CDR1 SGHDT and CDR2 YYEEEE. CDR3 DNA: TGTGCCAGCAGCTTGGTCGGGGTATCTGGAAACACCATATATTTT. Translated: CASSLVGVSGNTIYF.

J is TRBJ1-1 and V is TRBV4-2; D not certain. The V gene's germline CDR1 is LGHNA and CDR2 YNFKEQ. The CDR3 spans 15 residues. The germline V and J ends were trimmed by 1 base and 0 bases, with 9 bases remaining between them. The CDR3 bases are TGTGCCAGCAGCCAAGGTGGCAATATGAACACTGAAGCTTTCTTT. It translates to CASSQGGNMNTEAFF.

This clone showed up just once. The V gene is TRBV6-1, the J gene TRBJ1-4; D remains ambiguous. CDR1 is MNHNS and CDR2 is SASEGT in the germline V gene. V lost 2 bases and J lost 3, with 4 bases in between. CDR3 size: 13 residues. In DNA form, the CDR3 reads TGTGCCAGCAGTGAACGGTCTAATGAAAAACTGTTTTTT. Translated, it gives CASSERSNEKLFF.

The chain combines TRBV7-2 with TRBJ1-2; D unresolved. CDR3 length: 14 amino acids. V lost 1 base to trimming and J lost 8 bases, with 14 bases between them. The V gene's germline CDR1 is SGHTA and CDR2 FQGNSA. CDR3 nucleotides: TGTGCCAGCAGCTTAGTGGAGGGAATCGGGGGCTACACCTTC. It specifies CASSLVEGIGGYTF. The variable domain in full, completed from reference TRBV7-2 and TRBJ1-2, reads GAGVSQSPSNKVTEKGKDVELRCDPISGHTALYWYRQSLGQGLEFLIYFQGNSAPDKSGLPSDRFSAERTGGSVSTLTIQRTQQEDSAVYLCASSLVEGIGGYTFGSGTRLTVV.

This rearrangement joins TRBV11-3 to TRBJ2-5; a weak D match, TRBD1 (8 bases). Germline CDR1 SGHNT, CDR2 YENEEA. The CDR3 totals 15 residues. Trimming removed 5 bases from V and 2 bases from J, with 15 bases in between. CDR3 loop: CASSPYRGGQETQYF. The CDR3 coding sequence is TGTGCCAGCAGCCCATACAGGGGGGGGCAAGAGACCCAGTACTTC. The full variable domain, rest sourced from reference TRBV11-3 and TRBJ2-5, is EAGVVQSPRYKIIEKKQPVAFWCNPISGHNTLYWYLQNLGQGPELLIRYENEEAVDDSQLPKDRFSAERLKGVDSTLKIQPAELGDSAVYLCASSPYRGGQETQYFGPGTRLLVL.

This chain uses TRBV6-6 with TRBJ1-2, with D possibly TRBD1 on 5 matching bases. This CDR3 is built from 15 residues. Germline CDR1 MNHNY, CDR2 SVGAGI (reference sequence). The ends were cut back, 2 bases at V and 4 bases at J, with 14 bases in the middle. This chain's CDR3 is CASSYGAGSSYGYTF. DNA for the CDR3: TGTGCCAGCAGTTACGGGGCAGGGTCGAGCTATGGCTACACCTTC.

The chain is built from TRBV7-2 and TRBJ1-2; 7 nucleotides agree with TRBD1. The CDR3 is 17 residues long. Trimming removed 2 bases from V and 0 bases from J; junction bases left unmatched: 9. Germline V CDR1 and CDR2: SGHTA, FQGNSA. CDR3 residues: CASSLRGDRNTNYGYTF. CDR3 nucleotide sequence: TGTGCCAGCAGCTTAAGAGGGGACAGAAATACTAACTATGGCTACACCTTC.

This clone was seen more than once but under ten times. V and J are TRBV19 and TRBJ1-6; D might be TRBD1 (5 bases). Trimming removed 6 bases from V and 8 bases from J, with 17 bases in between. Looked up from germline, CDR1 is LNHDA and CDR2 is SQIVND (reference sequence). The CDR3 extends over 15 amino acids. The CDR3 bases are TGTGCCAGTAGCCGGGACTCGACCCCGGATTCACCCCTCCACTTT. Protein sequence: CASSRDSTPDSPLHF.

CDR3 coding DNA: TGTGCCAGCAGTGCCCCAGGGGCCGGCGCAGATACGCAGTATTTT. Translated: CASSAPGAGADTQYF. This chain joins TRBV2 and TRBJ2-3; D may be TRBD1 (6 bases). The germline V gene encodes CDR1 SNHLY and CDR2 FYNNEI. Trimming removed 4 bases at V and 4 bases at J, with 15 bases between. The CDR3 sequence is 15 residues long.

This clone was picked up a small number of times. CDR3 in amino acids: CASSRGTSKAFF. Here the CDR3 DNA reads TGTGCCAGCAGCCGCGGGACAAGCAAAGCTTTCTTT. The chain couples TRBV14 to TRBJ1-1; the D gene is possibly TRBD1 (6 bases). The CDR3 is made up of 12 amino acids. CDR1 SGHDN and CDR2 FVKESK come from the germline V gene. V lost 4 bases and J 9 bases, leaving 12 bases between the germline ends. The whole variable domain, remainder taken from reference TRBV14 and TRBJ1-1, is EAGVTQFPSHSVIEKGQTVTLRCDPISGHDNLYWYRRVMGKEIKFLLHFVKESKQDESGMPNNRFLAERTGGTYSTLKVQPAELEDSGVYFCASSRGTSKAFFGQGTRLTVV.

The chain is built from TRBV18 and TRBJ1-5; 10 positions match TRBD1. CDR1 and CDR2 (germline): KGHSH, LQKENI. V lost 4 bases, J lost 11 bases, and 5 bases stayed unmatched. This CDR3 comprises 13 residues. The CDR3: CASSREDRGTQHF. The DNA of the CDR3 is TGTGCCAGCTCACGGGAGGACAGGGGGACCCAGCATTTT.

This chain joins TRBV4-1 and TRBJ2-7; the D is unclear. There are 15 residues in the CDR3. Trimming shortened V by 1 base and J by 3 bases, and 13 bases separated the two germline ends. The germline V gene has CDR1 MGHRA and CDR2 YSYEKL. The DNA for the CDR3 is TGCGCCAGCAGCCAAGGTTTCCAGGAATACTACGAGCAGTACTTC. It is translated as CASSQGFQEYYEQYF.

The table lists this clone with a few counts. The chain employs TRBV4-3 and TRBJ1-2; unclear D gene. Germline V gene data show CDR1 as LGHNA and CDR2 as YSLEER. The CDR3 is made up of 16 amino acids. V lost 1 base and J lost 0, with 12 bases in between. The DNA for the CDR3 is TGCGCCAGCAGCCAAGGTAGCCACGGAGCTAACTATGGCTACACCTTC. Translated, it gives CASSQGSHGANYGYTF.

The V gene is TRBV21-1, the J gene TRBJ1-1; no DNA check was done on the table's D call, TRBD1. TRBV21-1 is described as a pseudogene. There are 16 residues in the CDR3. The CDR3 nucleotides are TGTGCCTTGGCAGGGGGCATTCTGGTAGGTTCGACTGAAGCTTTCTTT. Its protein is CALAGGILVGSTEAFF.

The chain is built from TRBV7-8 and TRBJ1-5; 10 bases fit TRBD1. The CDR3 extends over 19 amino acids. Trimming cost V 1 base and J 7 bases; bases outside gene matches: 16. The germline CDR1 and CDR2 sequences are SGHVS and FQNEAQ. CDR3 nucleotides: TGTGCCAGCAGCTTAGATTTGGGACAGGGGTCCGCACGCCCCCAGCCCCAGCATTTT. It translates to CASSLDLGQGSARPQPQHF.

The chain links TRBV5-1 to TRBJ2-5; 8 nucleotides align to TRBD1. The CDR3 covers 15 residues. J was trimmed by 5 bases and V by 0 bases; bases with no gene match: 6. Germline V gene lookup returns CDR1 SGHRS and CDR2 YFSETQ. CDR3 DNA sequence: TGCGCCAGCAGCTTGGCGCAGGGGGCTTATGAGACCCAGTACTTC. It yields the protein CASSLAQGAYETQYF.

The rearrangement joins TRBV28 to TRBJ1-1; tentative D call: TRBD1 (5 bases). This CDR3 is 13 amino acids long. Trimming removed 5 bases at V and 5 bases at J, with 12 bases between. The germline CDR1 and CDR2 sequences are MDHEN and SYDVKM. CDR3 loop: CASSTRDRTEAFF. In DNA, the CDR3 is TGTGCCAGCAGTACCCGGGACCGGACTGAAGCTTTCTTT. The entire variable domain, with the rest obtained from reference TRBV28 and TRBJ1-1, is as follows: DVKVTQSSRYLVKRTGEKVFLECVQDMDHENMFWYRQDPGLGLRLIYFSYDVKMKEKGDIPEGYSVSREKKERFSLILESASTNQTSMYLCASSTRDRTEAFFGQGTRLTVV.

The rearrangement joins TRBV5-1 to TRBJ2-7, with D possibly TRBD2 on 6 matching bases. V was clipped by 4 bases and J by 7 bases, with 18 bases between them. The CDR3 consists of 14 residues. Looked up from germline, CDR1 is SGHRS and CDR2 is YFSETQ. The CDR3 loop is CASSPRDSEGEQYF. In DNA, the CDR3 is TGCGCCAGCAGCCCAAGGGACTCCGAGGGGGAGCAGTACTTC. Full variable domain (missing parts from reference TRBV5-1 and TRBJ2-7): KAGVTQTPRYLIKTRGQQVTLSCSPISGHRSVSWYQQTPGQGLQFLFEYFSETQRNKGNFPGRFSGRQFSNSRSEMNVSTLELGDSALYLCASSPRDSEGEQYFGPGTRLTVT.

This chain links TRBV11-2 with TRBJ2-1; the match to TRBD2 covers 8 bases. The CDR3 sequence is 16 residues long. V gave up 5 bases and J gave up 4 bases; unmatched junction bases: 10. Germline CDR1 and CDR2: SGHAT and FQNNGV. The CDR3 loop reads CASSPQRAGGYNEQFF. In DNA form, the CDR3 reads TGTGCCAGCAGCCCCCAAAGGGCGGGGGGATACAATGAGCAGTTCTTC.

This clone has only a few counts. The sample contains more than one DNA sequence encoding this CDR3. The J gene is TRBJ2-3, the V gene TRBV5-1; TRBD1 agrees at 7 bases. The ends lost 5 bases at V and 0 bases at J; junction bases unmatched: 0. Germline CDR1 and CDR2: SGHRS and YFSETQ. The CDR3 runs 13 residues. This CDR3 reads CASRTGSTDTQYF. The CDR3 DNA sequence: TGCGCCAGCAGGACAGGGAGCACAGATACGCAGTATTTT.

The chain uses TRBV2 and TRBJ2-2, with 13 nucleotides matching TRBD2. Trimming cost V 5 bases and J 2 bases; bases outside gene matches: 5. The CDR3 contains 17 residues. Germline loops: CDR1 SNHLY, CDR2 FYNNEI. DNA for the CDR3: TGTGCCAGCAGTAAACGGACTAGCGGGAGAAACACCGGGGAGCTGTTTTTT. It yields the protein CASSKRTSGRNTGELFF. Supplemented by reference TRBV2 and TRBJ2-2, the full variable domain reads EPEVTQTPSHQVTQMGQEVILRCVPISNHLYFYWYRQILGQKVEFLVSFYNNEISEKSEIFDDQFSVERPDGSNFTLKIRSTKLEDSAMYFCASSKRTSGRNTGELFFGEGSRLTVL.

The chain links TRBV7-2 to TRBJ1-2, with D maybe TRBD1 (6 bases). The CDR3 covers 14 residues. Between the trimmed V and J ends, which lost 8 bases and 6 bases, there was a span of 19 bases. CDR1 is SGHTA, CDR2 FQGNSA, per germline. The CDR3 spells CASLNGGQRNGYTF. DNA for the CDR3: TGTGCCAGCCTAAACGGGGGGCAGAGGAATGGCTACACCTTC.

The genes are TRBV7-3 and TRBJ2-5, with D unclear. Germline CDR1 is SGHTA and CDR2 is FQGTGA. The V end was cut by 5 bases, the J end by 4 bases, with 11 bases between. CDR3 size: 13 residues. CDR3 sequence: CASSPSVRETQYF. CDR3 DNA sequence: TGTGCCAGCAGCCCCTCGGTCAGAGAGACCCAGTACTTC.

The chain combines TRBV2 with TRBJ1-1; unclear D gene. Germline V CDR1 and CDR2: SNHLY, FYNNEI. Trimming removed 3 bases from V and 4 bases from J, with 18 bases in between. This CDR3 is built from 16 residues. Here the CDR3 DNA reads TGTGCCAGCAGTGACGAGTGGGCAGTCCGGGGCACTGAAGCTTTCTTT. Its protein is CASSDEWAVRGTEAFF.

The V gene is TRBV29-1, the J gene TRBJ2-7; no clear D gene. V lost 5 bases and J 0 bases, leaving 8 bases between the germline ends. Germline V gene data show CDR1 as SQVTM and CDR2 as ANQGSEA. This CDR3 is built from 12 residues. The CDR3 reads CSVTHDSYEQYF. The CDR3 bases are TGCAGCGTTACACATGACTCCTACGAGCAGTACTTC.

The sample holds one count of this clone. The rearrangement links TRBV28 to TRBJ2-7; no clear D gene. Trimming took off 1 base at V and 11 bases at J, with 15 bases between the two ends. This CDR3 region has 13 residues. Germline V CDR1 and CDR2: MDHEN, SYDVKM. CDR3 coding DNA: TGTGCCAGCAGTTTATTTCGCGGTCGCCTGGAGTACTTC. It codes for CASSLFRGRLEYF.